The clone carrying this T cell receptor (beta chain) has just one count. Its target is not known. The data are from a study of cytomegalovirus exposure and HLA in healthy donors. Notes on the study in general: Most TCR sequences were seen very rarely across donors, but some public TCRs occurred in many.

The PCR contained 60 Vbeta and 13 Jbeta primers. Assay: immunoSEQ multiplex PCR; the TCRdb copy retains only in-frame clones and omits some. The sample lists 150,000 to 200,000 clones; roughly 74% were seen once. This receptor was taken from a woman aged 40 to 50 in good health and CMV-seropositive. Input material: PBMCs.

This CDR3 is CAIRPDSSGNTIYF. The CDR3 DNA sequence: TGTGCCATCAGACCTGACAGCTCTGGAAACACCATATATTTT. The genes are TRBV10-3 and TRBJ1-3, with D possibly matching TRBD1 (5 bases). The length of the CDR3 is 14 residues. Per the germline V gene, CDR1 is ENHRY and CDR2 is SYGVKD. V lost 6 bases to trimming and J lost 0 bases, with 9 bases between them.